The source of this TCR beta chain is a study of shared clonotypes between healthy human individuals. For this clone: What it recognizes is unknown.

Only in-frame clones appear in the TCRdb table, and some are missing; sequencing was by immunoSEQ multiplex PCR. The sample contains roughly 680,000 clones, 55% to 80% of which appear only once. V shed 2 bases, J shed 2 bases, and the junction held 10 bases outside the gene matches. Germline assignment: CDR1 LNHDA and CDR2 SQIVND (reference sequence). CDR3 length equals 18 residues. Broader study findings: Collection of samples was limited to blood; tissue repertoires likely differ.

The rearrangement uses TRBV19 and TRBJ2-2; 8 nucleotides agree with TRBD2. Material: memory CD4+ T cells sorted from blood. The subset denotes: CD45RA-negative fraction. The sequence came from a woman in her thirties in good health. CDR3 nucleotide sequence: TGTGCCAGTAGTATACTCAGCGGGAGAGAGATTAACACCGGGGAGCTGTTTTTT. It encodes CASSILSGREINTGELFF.